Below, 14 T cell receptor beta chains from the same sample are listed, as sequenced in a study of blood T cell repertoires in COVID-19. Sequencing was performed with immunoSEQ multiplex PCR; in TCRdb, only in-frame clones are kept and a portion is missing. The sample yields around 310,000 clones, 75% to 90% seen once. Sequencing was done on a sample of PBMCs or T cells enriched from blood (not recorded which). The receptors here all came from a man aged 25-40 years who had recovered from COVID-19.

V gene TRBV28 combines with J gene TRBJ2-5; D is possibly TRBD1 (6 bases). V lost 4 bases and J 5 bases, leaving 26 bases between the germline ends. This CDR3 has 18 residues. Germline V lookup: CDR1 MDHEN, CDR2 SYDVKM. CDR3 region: CASSSNTPSQGTWETQYF. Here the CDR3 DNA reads TGTGCCAGCAGTTCCAATACCCCCTCACAGGGAACCTGGGAGACCCAGTACTTC.

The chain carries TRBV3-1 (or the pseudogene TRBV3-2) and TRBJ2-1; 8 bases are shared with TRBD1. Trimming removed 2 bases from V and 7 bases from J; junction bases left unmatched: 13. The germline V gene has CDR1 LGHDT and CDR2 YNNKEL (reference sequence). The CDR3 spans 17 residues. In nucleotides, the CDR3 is TGTGCCAGCAGCCAACCTCAGGGGGCGGGATCCTTGAATGAGCAGTTCTTC. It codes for CASSQPQGAGSLNEQFF.

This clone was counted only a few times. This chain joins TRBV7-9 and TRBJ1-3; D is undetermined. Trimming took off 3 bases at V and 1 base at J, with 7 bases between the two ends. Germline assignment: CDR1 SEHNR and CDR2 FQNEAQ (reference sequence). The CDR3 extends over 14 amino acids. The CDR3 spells CASSFGRSGNTIYF. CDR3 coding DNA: TGTGCCAGCAGCTTCGGGAGGTCTGGAAACACCATATATTTT.

DNA for the CDR3: TGTGCCAGCAGTCCCCAGGGGAATCAGCCCCAGCATTTT. Translating gives CASSPQGNQPQHF. V is TRBV28 and J is TRBJ1-5, with D maybe TRBD1 (6 bases). The germline gives CDR1 MDHEN, CDR2 SYDVKM. Trimming pared 5 bases from V and 4 bases from J, leaving 9 bases between. CDR3 size: 13 residues.

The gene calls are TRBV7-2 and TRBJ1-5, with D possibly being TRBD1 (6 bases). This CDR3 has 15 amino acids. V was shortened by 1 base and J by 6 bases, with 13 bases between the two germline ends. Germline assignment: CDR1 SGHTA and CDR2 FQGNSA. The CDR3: CASSLGLQGSQPQHF. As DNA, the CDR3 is TGTGCCAGCAGCTTAGGGTTACAGGGTAGTCAGCCCCAGCATTTT.

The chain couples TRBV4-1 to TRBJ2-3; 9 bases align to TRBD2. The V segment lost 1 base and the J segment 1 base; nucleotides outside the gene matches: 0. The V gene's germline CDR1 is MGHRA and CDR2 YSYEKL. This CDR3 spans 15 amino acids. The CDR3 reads CASSQGLAGTDTQYF. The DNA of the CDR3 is TGCGCCAGCAGCCAAGGACTAGCGGGCACAGATACGCAGTATTTT.

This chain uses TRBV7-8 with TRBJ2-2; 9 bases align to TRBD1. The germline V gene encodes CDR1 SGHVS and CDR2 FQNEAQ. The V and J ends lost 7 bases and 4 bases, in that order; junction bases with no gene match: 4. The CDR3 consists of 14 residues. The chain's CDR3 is CASTRDRVTGELFF. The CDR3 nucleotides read TGTGCCAGCACCCGGGACAGGGTCACCGGGGAGCTGTTTTTT.

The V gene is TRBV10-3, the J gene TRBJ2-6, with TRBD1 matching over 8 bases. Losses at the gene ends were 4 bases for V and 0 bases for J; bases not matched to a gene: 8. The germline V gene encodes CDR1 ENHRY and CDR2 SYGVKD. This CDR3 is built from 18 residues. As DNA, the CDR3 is TGTGCCATCAGTGCCGGGACAGGTGCCTTCTCTGGGGCCAACGTCCTGACTTTC. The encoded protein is CAISAGTGAFSGANVLTF.

The chain's CDR3 is CASSLLSGVNTGELFF. DNA for the CDR3: TGTGCCAGCAGCTTATTATCGGGGGTGAACACCGGGGAGCTGTTTTTT. The J gene is TRBJ2-2, the V gene TRBV11-2; D is possibly TRBD2 (6 bases). This CDR3 spans 16 amino acids. V was trimmed by 2 bases and J by 1 base, leaving 11 bases between them. CDR1 SGHAT and CDR2 FQNNGV come from the germline V gene.

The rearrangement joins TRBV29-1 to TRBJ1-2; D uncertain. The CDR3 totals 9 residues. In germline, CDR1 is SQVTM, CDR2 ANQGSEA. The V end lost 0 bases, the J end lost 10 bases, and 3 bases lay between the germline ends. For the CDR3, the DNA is TGCAGCGTTGAAGATCTCTACACCTTC. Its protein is CSVEDLYTF.

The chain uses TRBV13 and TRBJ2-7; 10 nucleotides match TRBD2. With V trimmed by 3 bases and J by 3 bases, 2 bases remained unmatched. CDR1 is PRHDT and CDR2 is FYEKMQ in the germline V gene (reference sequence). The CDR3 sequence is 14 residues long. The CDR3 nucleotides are TGTGCCAGCAGCTTCGGGACTAGCGACTACGAGCAGTACTTC. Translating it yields CASSFGTSDYEQYF.

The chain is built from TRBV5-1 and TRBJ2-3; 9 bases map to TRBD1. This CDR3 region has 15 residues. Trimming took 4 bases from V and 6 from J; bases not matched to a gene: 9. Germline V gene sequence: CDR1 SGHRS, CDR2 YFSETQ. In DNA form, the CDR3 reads TGCGCCAGCAGCGAGAGACAGGGGGGGATTGATACGCAGTATTTT. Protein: CASSERQGGIDTQYF.

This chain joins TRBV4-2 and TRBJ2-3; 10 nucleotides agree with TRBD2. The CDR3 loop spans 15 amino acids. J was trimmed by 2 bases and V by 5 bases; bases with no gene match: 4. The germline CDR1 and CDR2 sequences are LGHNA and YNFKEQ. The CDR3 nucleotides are TGTGCCAGCAGCGAACTAGCGGGGACCACAGATACGCAGTATTTT. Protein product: CASSELAGTTDTQYF.

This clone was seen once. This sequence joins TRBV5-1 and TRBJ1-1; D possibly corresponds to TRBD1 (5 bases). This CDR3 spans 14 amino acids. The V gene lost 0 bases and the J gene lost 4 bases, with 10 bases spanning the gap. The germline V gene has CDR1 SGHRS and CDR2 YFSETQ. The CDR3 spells CASSLAAQGTEAFF. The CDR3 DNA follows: TGCGCCAGCAGCTTGGCCGCCCAGGGCACTGAAGCTTTCTTT.